This T cell receptor (beta chain) was captured in a study of cytomegalovirus exposure and HLA in healthy donors. CDR1 SGHTA and CDR2 FQGNSA come from the germline V gene. The V segment lost 5 bases and the J segment 7 bases; nucleotides outside the gene matches: 11. The length of the CDR3 is 16 residues. TCRdb's table, derived via immunoSEQ multiplex PCR, lists solely in-frame clones and lacks some. The sample lists approximately 150,000 clones; roughly nine tenths were seen once. This sequence originates from a woman between 18 and 30 years old in good health and CMV-seropositive. The material sequenced was PBMCs. The chain links TRBV7-2 to TRBJ1-6; 7 nucleotides agree with TRBD1. The CDR3 nucleotides are TGTGCCAGCAGCACTCCACAGGGGCCGAGGAATTCACCCCTCCACTTT. Amino acids: CASSTPQGPRNSPLHF.